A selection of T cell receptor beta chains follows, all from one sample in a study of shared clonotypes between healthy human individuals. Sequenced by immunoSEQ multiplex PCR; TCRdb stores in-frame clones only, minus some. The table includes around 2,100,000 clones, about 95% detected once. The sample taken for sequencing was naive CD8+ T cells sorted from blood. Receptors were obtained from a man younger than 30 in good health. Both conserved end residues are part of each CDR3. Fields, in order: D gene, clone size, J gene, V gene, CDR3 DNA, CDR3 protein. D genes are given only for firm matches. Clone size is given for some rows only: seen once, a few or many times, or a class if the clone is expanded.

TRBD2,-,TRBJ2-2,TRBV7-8,TGTGCCAGCAGCTCTTGGACTAGCGGAACCACCGGGGAGCTGTTTTTT,CASSSWTSGTTGELFF
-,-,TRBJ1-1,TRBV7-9,TGTGCCAGCAGCTTAGGAGTAACAGGAGCTTTCTTT,CASSLGVTGAFF
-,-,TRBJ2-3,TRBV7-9,TGTGCCAGCAGCCCACCGACCCTCGGAAGCACAGATACGCAGTATTTT,CASSPPTLGSTDTQYF
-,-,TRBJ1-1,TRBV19,TGTGCCAGTAGTATAGATCTATTCGGGACAGAAGCTTTCTTT,CASSIDLFGTEAFF
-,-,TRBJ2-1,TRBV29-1,TGCAGCGTTGGCGCCGGGGGCTACAATGAGCAGTTCTTC,CSVGAGGYNEQFF
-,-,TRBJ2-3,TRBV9,TGTGCCAGCAGCGAGCCCTTGGAGCGAACTAGCACAGATACGCAGTATTTT,CASSEPLERTSTDTQYF
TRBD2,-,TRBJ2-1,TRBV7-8,TGTGCCAGCAGCTTAGAAGCAGCGGGGGACAATGAGCAGTTCTTC,CASSLEAAGDNEQFF
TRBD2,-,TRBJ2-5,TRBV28,TGTGCCAGCACCTCTAGCGGGGGACTCCAAGAGACCCAGTACTTC,CASTSSGGLQETQYF
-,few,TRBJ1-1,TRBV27,TGTGCCAGCAGTTTGGGGGGGAACACTGAAGCTTTCTTT,CASSLGGNTEAFF
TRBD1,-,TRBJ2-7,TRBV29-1,TGCAGCGTTGAAGGGCGACAGGGGGCAGTCGAGCAGTACTTC,CSVEGRQGAVEQYF
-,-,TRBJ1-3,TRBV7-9,TGTGCCAGCAGCTTAGTACAGGAGGAAAACACCATATATTTT,CASSLVQEENTIYF
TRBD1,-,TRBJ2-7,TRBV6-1,TGTGCCAGCAGTGGGCTTTGGGGACAGGGGGCCTACGAGCAGTACTTC,CASSGLWGQGAYEQYF
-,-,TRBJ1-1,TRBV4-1,TGCGCCAGCAGCCAAGTCATCATGAACACTGAAGCTTTCTTT,CASSQVIMNTEAFF
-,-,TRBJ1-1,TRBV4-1,TGCGCCAGCAGCCAAGATTTTTGGGGGAGTGCCACTGAAGCTTTCTTT,CASSQDFWGSATEAFF
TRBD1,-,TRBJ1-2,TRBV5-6,TGTGCCAGCAGCGGCTGGGACAGGGAGGGGTATGGCTACACCTTC,CASSGWDREGYGYTF
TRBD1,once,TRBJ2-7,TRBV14,TGTGCCAGCAGTTTTGGGACAGGGAGCTACGAGCAGTACTTC,CASSFGTGSYEQYF
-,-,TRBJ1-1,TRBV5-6,TGTGCCAGCAGCTTGGGAGGCAGCGCCGGGACTGAAGCTTTCTTT,CASSLGGSAGTEAFF
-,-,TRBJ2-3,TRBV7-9,TGTGCCAGCAGCTTAGGCGGGTCGGCGCACACAGATACGCAGTATTTT,CASSLGGSAHTDTQYF
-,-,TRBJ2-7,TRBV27,TGTGCCAGCAGTTTAGTTGGGACAAACTCCTACGAGCAGTACTTC,CASSLVGTNSYEQYF
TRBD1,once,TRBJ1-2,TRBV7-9,TGTGCCAGCAGCTTAATGCGGGACAGGAGATGGGGCTACACCTTC,CASSLMRDRRWGYTF
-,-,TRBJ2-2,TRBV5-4,TGTGCCAGCACCCTGGGGACCGGGGAGCTGTTTTTT,CASTLGTGELFF
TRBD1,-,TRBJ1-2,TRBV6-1,TGTGCCAGCCTGACTTACAGGGGGCTGGGAGGAGGCTACACCTTC,CASLTYRGLGGGYTF
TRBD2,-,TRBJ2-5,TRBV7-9,TGTGCCAGCAGCTTAGGACTAGCGGGACAAGAGACCCAGTACTTC,CASSLGLAGQETQYF
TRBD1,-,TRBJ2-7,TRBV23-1,TGCGCAAGTAGGGGACAGGGGGAATACGAGCAGTACTTC,CASRGQGEYEQYF
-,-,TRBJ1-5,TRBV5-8,TGTGCCAGCAGCGGCGGTTGGAGCAATCAGCCCCAGCATTTT,CASSGGWSNQPQHF
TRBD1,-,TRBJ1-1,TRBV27,TGTGCCAGCAGTTTTTCAGGGGGTAACACTGAAGCTTTCTTT,CASSFSGGNTEAFF
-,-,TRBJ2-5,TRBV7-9,TGTGCCAGCAGCTACCTAGGTGGGGAGGAGACCCAGTACTTC,CASSYLGGEETQYF
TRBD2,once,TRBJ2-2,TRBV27,TGTGCCAGCAGTTTATTGTCTAGCGGGAACACCGGGGAGCTGTTTTTT,CASSLLSSGNTGELFF
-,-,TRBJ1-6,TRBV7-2,TGTGCCAGCAGCTTAGTGGGGACACCGGAAGCGTATAATTCACCCCTCCACTTT,CASSLVGTPEAYNSPLHF